The 7 T cell receptor beta chains presented below share a single source sample, sequenced in a study of blood T cell repertoires in COVID-19. Profiled with immunoSEQ multiplex PCR; TCRdb holds only in-frame clones, not every one. Of 80,000 to 100,000 clones listed, approximately 86% are singletons. Specimen: peripheral blood. The receptors originated from a man aged 65 to 79 with active or convalescent COVID-19.

V is TRBV3-1 (or the pseudogene TRBV3-2) and J is TRBJ1-2, with D perhaps TRBD1 (5 bases). The germline V gene has CDR1 LGHDT and CDR2 YNNKEL (reference sequence). V was trimmed by 3 bases and J by 6 bases, leaving 11 bases between them. The CDR3 contains 13 residues. CDR3 nucleotides: TGTGCCAGCAGCCAGCGGCGGGACGATGGCTACACCTTC. Residues: CASSQRRDDGYTF.

This sequence joins TRBV12-3 or TRBV12-4 and TRBJ1-5; a possible D gene is TRBD1 (5 bases). This CDR3 has 13 amino acids. The V end lost 0 bases, the J end lost 6 bases, and 6 bases lay between the germline ends. The CDR3 DNA is TGTGCCAGCAGTTTAGCGCAGGGTCAGCCCCAGCATTTT. Protein product: CASSLAQGQPQHF.

The CDR3 region has the DNA TGTGCCAGCAGTTTACTTGGGACAGGGTGGAATGAAAAACTGTTTTTT. Protein sequence: CASSLLGTGWNEKLFF. The rearrangement uses TRBV27 and TRBJ1-4; 9 bases map to TRBD1. The germline V gene has CDR1 MNHEY and CDR2 SMNVEV (reference sequence). The CDR3 totals 16 residues. V was clipped by 2 bases and J by 5 bases; unmatched bases: 6.

The V and J genes are TRBV6-5 and TRBJ2-5; 8 positions agree with TRBD2. J lost 1 base, V lost 2 bases, and 3 bases had no gene match. Germline assignment: CDR1 MNHEY and CDR2 SVGAGI. CDR3 length: 15 residues. CDR3 bases: TGTGCCAGCAGTTACAGCGGGGGTCCCCAAGAGACCCAGTACTTC. It is translated as CASSYSGGPQETQYF.

A remark on this clone: A read error may account for a junction end that differs from germline. V and J are TRBV12-3 or TRBV12-4 and TRBJ1-1; maybe TRBD1 (5 bases). This CDR3 is 11 amino acids long. CDR3 nucleotide sequence: TGTGCCAGCAGAAATACAGGAGCCCCCCTATTT. Residues: CASRNTGAPLF.

The CDR3 region is CASSLMGGANQPQHF. CDR3 nucleotides: TGTGCCAGCAGCTTGATGGGGGGGGCCAATCAGCCCCAGCATTTT. V gene TRBV5-5 combines with J gene TRBJ1-5, with D tentatively TRBD1 (6 bases). Looked up from germline, CDR1 is SGHKS and CDR2 is YYEKEE (reference sequence). CDR3 size: 15 residues. The V end was cut by 1 base, the J end by 3 bases, with 11 bases between.

The chain couples TRBV4-1 to TRBJ2-5, with D possibly matching TRBD2 (6 bases). Trimming took 1 base from V and 3 from J, leaving 15 bases between them. The CDR3 is made up of 16 amino acids. Looked up from germline, CDR1 is MGHRA and CDR2 is YSYEKL. The CDR3 protein is CASSQGQDYLKETQYF. The CDR3 DNA reads as TGCGCCAGCAGCCAAGGCCAGGACTATCTGAAAGAGACCCAGTACTTC.